The rows below give T cell receptor beta chains drawn from one sample of a study of T-cell memory formation after mild COVID-19. From the 5' RACE reads, TCRdb called clonotypes with MiXCR, one entry per CDR3 protein. The table has 89,000 or so distinct CDR3 sequences, 9.5% to 15% seen once. Sequenced material: PBMCs or a T cell subset sorted from them (not recorded which). Receptor source: a man younger than 35 who had mild COVID-19 (a few samples of this study predate the infection). Cell type and time point are not known. Both conserved end residues are part of each CDR3. The order of the fields is clone size, D gene, V gene, J gene, CDR3 DNA, CDR3 protein. A D gene is named only where the DNA matches it firmly. Clone size is given for some rows only: seen once, a few or many times, or a class if the clone is expanded.

>many|TRBD2|TRBV4-2|TRBJ2-3
TGTGCCAGCAGCCAAGCTGGAGCGGGGGGTAGCACAGATACGCAGTATTTT
CASSQAGAGGSTDTQYF
>few|TRBD1|TRBV29-1|TRBJ1-1
TGCAGCGTGGGACAGGGTGAAGCTTTCTTT
CSVGQGEAFF
>-|-|TRBV11-2|TRBJ1-1
TGTGCCAGCAGCTGGGGGCCAAACACTGAAGCTTTCTTT
CASSWGPNTEAFF
>-|-|TRBV11-2|TRBJ2-5
TGTGCCAGCAGCATCTTGGGGGAGACCCAGTACTTC
CASSILGETQYF
>few|TRBD1|TRBV4-1|TRBJ1-2
TGCGCCAGCAGCCACTTCCGGGACAGGGTCTATGGCTACACCTTC
CASSHFRDRVYGYTF
>-|-|TRBV11-2|TRBJ1-1
TGTGCCAGCAGCTCCCGGGACGGGAAATCGAACACTGAAGCTTTCTTT
CASSSRDGKSNTEAFF
>-|-|TRBV7-3|TRBJ2-6
TGTGCCAGCAGCTTATTGGGCTCTGGGGCCAACGTCCTGACTTTC
CASSLLGSGANVLTF
>few|-|TRBV6-5|TRBJ1-5
TGTGCCAGCAGTTGGCAGTATGATCAGCCCCAGCATTTT
CASSWQYDQPQHF
>many|-|TRBV25-1|TRBJ2-6
TGTGCCAGCAGTGCTCAGGGAAGCTCTGGGGCCAACGTCCTGACTTTC
CASSAQGSSGANVLTF
>few|-|TRBV12-3/TRBV12-4|TRBJ1-5
TGTGCCAGCAGCCCCGGGGTAGCGGTCGATCAGCCCCAGCATTTT
CASSPGVAVDQPQHF
>medium-sized|-|TRBV11-2|TRBJ2-1
TGTGCCAGCAGCTTATTGTCCCCGGAGTACTACAATGAGCAGTTCTTC
CASSLLSPEYYNEQFF
>few|TRBD1|TRBV7-9|TRBJ2-7
TGTGCCAGCAGAGGACAGGCACCCGAGCAGTACTTC
CASRGQAPEQYF
>-|TRBD2|TRBV6-6|TRBJ2-2
TGTGCCAGCACCCTCCGAAGCGGGGGGGCGAACACCGGGGAGCTGTTTTTT
CASTLRSGGANTGELFF
>few|TRBD2|TRBV11-2|TRBJ2-1
TGTGCCAGCAGCCCTACGGGTCCTGGGACTAGCGGGGGGCCCAGGCAGTTCTTC
CASSPTGPGTSGGPRQFF
>many|TRBD2|TRBV7-2|TRBJ2-5
TGTGCCAGCAGCGTTAGCGGGGGGGCCCGGGAGACCCAGTACTTC
CASSVSGGARETQYF
>few|TRBD1|TRBV7-8|TRBJ2-2
TGTGCCAGCAGTTTATGGGGGACAGGGGCATCCGGGGAGCTGTTTTTT
CASSLWGTGASGELFF
>few|-|TRBV4-1|TRBJ1-1
TGCGCCAGCAGCCAAGATCGTTTAGAGACAGGGAACACTGAAGCTTTCTTT
CASSQDRLETGNTEAFF
>few|-|TRBV6-5|TRBJ1-2
TGTGCCAGCAGTTACCGGGACACCTACTATGGCTACACCTTC
CASSYRDTYYGYTF
>-|-|TRBV7-8|TRBJ2-7
TGTGCCAGCAGTCCCATCTACGAGCAGTACTTC
CASSPIYEQYF
>few|TRBD1|TRBV7-9|TRBJ1-4
TGTGCCAGCAGCTTATCGCGGACAGGGTCTAAGGATAATGAAAAACTGTTTTTT
CASSLSRTGSKDNEKLFF
>-|-|TRBV27|TRBJ1-6
TGTGCCAGCAGTTTATCGTCCGACGGGGTTTCACCCCTCCACTTT
CASSLSSDGVSPLHF
>-|-|TRBV7-9|TRBJ2-5
TGTGCCAGCAGCTCGCGACGGGCCCGCCAGGTCCAAGAGACCCAGTACTTC
CASSSRRARQVQETQYF
>few|-|TRBV7-9|TRBJ2-7
TGTGCCAGCAGCTTAGCGCTTCAGGAGTACCACTACGAGCAGTACTTC
CASSLALQEYHYEQYF
>-|TRBD1|TRBV6-5|TRBJ2-5
TGTGCCAGCACCCCAGTACGTGGGACAGGGGGCTTCGAAGAGACCCAGTACTTC
CASTPVRGTGGFEETQYF
>few|TRBD1|TRBV5-1|TRBJ2-5
TGCGCCAGCGCGGTGGCGGTAGGGGGCGGAGAGACCCAGTACTTC
CASAVAVGGGETQYF
>many|-|TRBV20-1|TRBJ1-6
TGCAGTGCGATGGACCTCGGGCCGTTGGGACCCCTCCACTTT
CSAMDLGPLGPLHF
>few|TRBD1|TRBV29-1|TRBJ2-6
TGCAGCGTTGAAAAAGAAAGGACAGGGATTGGGGCCAACGTCCTGACTTTC
CSVEKERTGIGANVLTF
>-|-|TRBV12-3/TRBV12-4|TRBJ1-5
TGTGCCAGCAGGCAGTCAATCGACAATCAGCCCCAGCATTTT
CASRQSIDNQPQHF
>many|-|TRBV7-2|TRBJ2-1
TGTGCCAGCAGCCCGACTAGGTTCAATGAGCAGTTCTTC
CASSPTRFNEQFF
>many|-|TRBV20-1|TRBJ2-5
TGCAGTGCTACAGAGGGGCTAGAGACCCAGTACTTC
CSATEGLETQYF
>-|TRBD2|TRBV4-1|TRBJ2-2
TGCGCCAGCAGCGCAGCGGGCGGACTAGCGGGGGAGATCACCGGGGAGCTGTTTTTT
CASSAAGGLAGEITGELFF
>few|-|TRBV12-3/TRBV12-4|TRBJ2-2
TGTGCCAGCAGACCGACCGGGACCAAGAACACCGGGGAGCTGTTTTTT
CASRPTGTKNTGELFF
>-|-|TRBV24-1|TRBJ2-3
TGTGCCACGCTGGACGGGGCCACAGATACGCAGTATTTT
CATLDGATDTQYF
>-|TRBD1|TRBV12-3/TRBV12-4|TRBJ1-1
TGTGCCAGCAGCGATTACAGGGGGATGAACACTGAAGCTTTCTTT
CASSDYRGMNTEAFF
>few|TRBD2|TRBV20-1|TRBJ2-3
TGCAGTGCTAGTATTAGCGGGGGGGCCCGGCTCGTCGATACGCAGTATTTT
CSASISGGARLVDTQYF
>-|TRBD1|TRBV5-1|TRBJ2-3
TGCGCCAGCAGCTGGGGTGACAGGGGCCATGAGGGATATTTT
CASSWGDRGHEGYF
>-|-|TRBV6-5|TRBJ1-2
TGTGCCAGCAGTTACTCGGTGTTTTTGGGCTACACCTTC
CASSYSVFLGYTF
>few|-|TRBV27|TRBJ1-1
TGTGCCAGCAGTATAACAGGGCTCATGAACACTGAAGCTTTCTTT
CASSITGLMNTEAFF
>many|-|TRBV5-6|TRBJ1-2
TGTGCCAGCAGCAGGGCGGGATACTATGGCTACACCTTC
CASSRAGYYGYTF
>-|-|TRBV6-2/TRBV6-3|TRBJ1-5
TGTGCCACCCAGGGGTGGGGAAGTCAGCCCCAGCATTTT
CATQGWGSQPQHF
>-|-|TRBV7-9|TRBJ2-7
TGTGCCAGCAGCTTAGAAGGCCCCGGGCAGTACTTC
CASSLEGPGQYF
>-|-|TRBV7-9|TRBJ1-1
TGTGCCAGCAGCAGCTTCGAAACGGGAAACACTGAAGCTTTCTTT
CASSSFETGNTEAFF
>few|-|TRBV4-2|TRBJ2-3
TGTGCCAGCAGCCAAGAATTCGGACAGCTCACAGATACGCAGTATTTT
CASSQEFGQLTDTQYF
>many|-|TRBV7-9|TRBJ2-4
TGTGCCAGCAGCTTATTGGGGCAGAAAAACATTCAGTACTTC
CASSLLGQKNIQYF
>few|-|TRBV4-1|TRBJ2-2
TGCGCCAGCAGCCAAGATAGAGGCAGGGGTACTGGGGAGCTGTTTTTT
CASSQDRGRGTGELFF
>few|-|TRBV4-1|TRBJ1-4
TGCGCCAGCAGCCGCGAAAGGGCAACTAATGAAAAACTGTTTTTT
CASSRERATNEKLFF
>-|-|TRBV10-3|TRBJ2-5
TGTGCCATCAGTGAGTCGCCGACAGAAGAGACCCAGTACTTC
CAISESPTEETQYF
>many|-|TRBV4-3|TRBJ1-1
TGCGCCAGCAGCCAAAGGGCGGCGGAGGGGAGAAACACTGAAGCTTTCTTT
CASSQRAAEGRNTEAFF
>-|-|TRBV7-9|TRBJ1-5
TGTGCCAGCAGCGGACAGACCCTTAGCAATCAGCCCCAGCATTTT
CASSGQTLSNQPQHF
>many|-|TRBV6-5|TRBJ1-2
TGTGCCAGCAGTTACTCGGGCAGGGTACATGGCTACACCTTC
CASSYSGRVHGYTF
>few|TRBD2|TRBV11-3|TRBJ2-3
TGTGCCAGCAGCGGGAGGGACGGCACAGATACGCAGTATTTT
CASSGRDGTDTQYF
>few|-|TRBV4-2|TRBJ2-2
TGTGCCAGCAGCCAAGACCCGGCCGCGACTTTCGCGAACACCGGGGAGCTGTTTTTT
CASSQDPAATFANTGELFF
>many|TRBD1|TRBV19|TRBJ2-7
TGTGCCAGTAGTATGGGGACAGGGCGCGAGCAGTACTTC
CASSMGTGREQYF
>-|-|TRBV5-4|TRBJ2-5
TGTGCCAGCAGCCCCGAAGGGTTTGGGGAGACCCAGTACTTC
CASSPEGFGETQYF
>-|TRBD2|TRBV7-3|TRBJ2-1
TGTGCCAGCAGCCTCAGGACTAGCGGGGTGTACAATGAGCAGTTCTTC
CASSLRTSGVYNEQFF